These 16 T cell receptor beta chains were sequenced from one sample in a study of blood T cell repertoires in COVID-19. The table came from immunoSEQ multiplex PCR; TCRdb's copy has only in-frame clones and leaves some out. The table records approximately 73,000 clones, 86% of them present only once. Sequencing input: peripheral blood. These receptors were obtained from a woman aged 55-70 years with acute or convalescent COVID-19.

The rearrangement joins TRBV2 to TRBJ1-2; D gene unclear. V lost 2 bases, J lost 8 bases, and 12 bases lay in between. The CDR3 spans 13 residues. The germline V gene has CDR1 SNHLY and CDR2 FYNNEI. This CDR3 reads CASSESLTLGYTF. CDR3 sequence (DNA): TGTGCCAGCAGTGAATCCCTTACATTGGGCTACACCTTC.

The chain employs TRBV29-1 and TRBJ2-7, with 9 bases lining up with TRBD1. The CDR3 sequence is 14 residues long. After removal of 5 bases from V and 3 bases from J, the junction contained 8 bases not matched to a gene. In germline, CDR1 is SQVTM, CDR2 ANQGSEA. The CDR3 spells CSVNPGQGHYEQYF. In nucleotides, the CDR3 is TGCAGCGTTAACCCGGGACAGGGACACTACGAGCAGTACTTC.

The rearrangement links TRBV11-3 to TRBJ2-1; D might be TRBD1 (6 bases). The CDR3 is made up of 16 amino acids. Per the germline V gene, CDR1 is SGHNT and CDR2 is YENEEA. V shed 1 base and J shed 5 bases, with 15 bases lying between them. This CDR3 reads CASSLGGTRGHNEQFF. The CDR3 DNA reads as TGTGCCAGCAGCTTAGGTGGGACCAGGGGCCACAATGAGCAGTTCTTC.

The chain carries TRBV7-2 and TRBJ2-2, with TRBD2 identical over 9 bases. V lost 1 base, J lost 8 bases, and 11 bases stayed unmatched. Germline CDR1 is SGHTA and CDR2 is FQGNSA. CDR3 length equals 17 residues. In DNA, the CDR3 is TGTGCCAGCAGCTTAGACTACGGGACTAGCTTGTTTGGGGAGCTGTTTTTT. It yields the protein CASSLDYGTSLFGELFF.

CDR3 amino acids: CASSPAGTLGAGGYTF. The CDR3 bases are TGTGCCAGCTCACCTGCCGGGACACTCGGAGCGGGAGGCTACACCTTC. The chain uses TRBV18 and TRBJ1-2, with TRBD1 as a possible D gene (6 bases). The germline V gene encodes CDR1 KGHSH and CDR2 LQKENI. V was pared by 3 bases and J by 8 bases, with 22 bases between. This CDR3 spans 16 amino acids.

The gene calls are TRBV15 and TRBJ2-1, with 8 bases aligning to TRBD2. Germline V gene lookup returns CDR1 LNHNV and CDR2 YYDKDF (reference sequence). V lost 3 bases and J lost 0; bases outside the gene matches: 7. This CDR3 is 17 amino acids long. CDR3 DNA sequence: TGTGCCACCAGCAGGGACTCTAGCGGGTTCTCCTACAATGAGCAGTTCTTC. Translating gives CATSRDSSGFSYNEQFF.

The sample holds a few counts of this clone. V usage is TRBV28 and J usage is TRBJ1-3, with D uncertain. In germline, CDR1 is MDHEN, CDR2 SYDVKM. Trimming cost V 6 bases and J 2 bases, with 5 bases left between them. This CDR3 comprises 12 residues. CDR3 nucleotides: TGTGCCAGCAGGGCAGCTGGAAACACCATATATTTT. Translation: CASRAAGNTIYF.

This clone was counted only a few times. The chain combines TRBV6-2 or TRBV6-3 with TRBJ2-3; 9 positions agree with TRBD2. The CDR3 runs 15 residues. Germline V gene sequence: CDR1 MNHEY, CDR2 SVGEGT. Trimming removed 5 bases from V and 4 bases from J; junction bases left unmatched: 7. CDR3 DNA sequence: TGTGCCAGCAGTAAGGCTTTAGCGGGAGCAGATACGCAGTATTTT. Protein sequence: CASSKALAGADTQYF.

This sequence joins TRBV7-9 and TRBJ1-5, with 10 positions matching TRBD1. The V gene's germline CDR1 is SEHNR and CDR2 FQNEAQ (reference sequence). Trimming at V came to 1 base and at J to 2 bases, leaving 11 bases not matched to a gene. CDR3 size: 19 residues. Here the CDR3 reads CASSLGTGGGVMGNQPQHF. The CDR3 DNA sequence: TGTGCCAGCAGCTTAGGGACAGGGGGAGGGGTAATGGGCAATCAGCCCCAGCATTTT. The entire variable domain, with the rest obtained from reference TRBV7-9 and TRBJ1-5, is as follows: DTGVSQNPRHKITKRGQNVTFRCDPISEHNRLYWYRQTLGQGPEFLTYFQNEAQLEKSRLLSDRFSAERPKGSFSTLEIQRTEQGDSAMYLCASSLGTGGGVMGNQPQHFGDGTRLSIL.

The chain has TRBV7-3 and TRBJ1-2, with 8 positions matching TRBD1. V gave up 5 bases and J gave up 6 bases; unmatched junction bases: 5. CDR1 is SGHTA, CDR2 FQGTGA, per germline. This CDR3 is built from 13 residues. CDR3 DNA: TGTGCCAGCAGCCGCGGACAGGGCAATGGCTACACCTTC. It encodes CASSRGQGNGYTF.

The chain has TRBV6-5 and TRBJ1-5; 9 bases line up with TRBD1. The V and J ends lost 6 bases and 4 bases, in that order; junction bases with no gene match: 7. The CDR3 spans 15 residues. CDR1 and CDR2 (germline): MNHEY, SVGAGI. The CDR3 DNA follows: TGTGCCAGCAGGTCCGGGACAGGGTGGAATCAGCCCCAGCATTTT. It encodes CASRSGTGWNQPQHF.

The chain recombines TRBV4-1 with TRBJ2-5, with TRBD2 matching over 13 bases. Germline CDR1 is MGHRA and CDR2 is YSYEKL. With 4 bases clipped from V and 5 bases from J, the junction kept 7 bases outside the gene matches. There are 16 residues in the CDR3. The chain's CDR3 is CASSPTSGRAGETQYF. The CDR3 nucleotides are TGCGCCAGCAGCCCAACTAGCGGGAGGGCCGGGGAGACCCAGTACTTC.

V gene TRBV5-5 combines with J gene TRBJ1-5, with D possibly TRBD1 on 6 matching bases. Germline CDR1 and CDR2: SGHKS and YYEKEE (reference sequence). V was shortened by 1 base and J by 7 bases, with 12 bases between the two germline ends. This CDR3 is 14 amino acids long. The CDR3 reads CASSLLQGEQPQHF. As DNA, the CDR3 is TGTGCCAGCAGCTTGTTACAGGGAGAACAGCCCCAGCATTTT.

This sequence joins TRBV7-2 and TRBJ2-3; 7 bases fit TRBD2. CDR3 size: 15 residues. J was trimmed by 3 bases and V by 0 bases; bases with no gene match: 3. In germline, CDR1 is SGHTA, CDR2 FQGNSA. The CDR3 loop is CASSLAARGTDTQYF. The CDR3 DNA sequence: TGTGCCAGCAGCTTAGCGGCGCGGGGGACAGATACGCAGTATTTT.

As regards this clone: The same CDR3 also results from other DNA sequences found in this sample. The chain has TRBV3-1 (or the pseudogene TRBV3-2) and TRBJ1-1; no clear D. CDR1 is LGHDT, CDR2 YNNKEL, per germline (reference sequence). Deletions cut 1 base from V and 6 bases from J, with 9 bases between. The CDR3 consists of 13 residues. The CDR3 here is CASSQGRVAEAFF. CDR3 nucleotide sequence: TGTGCCAGCAGCCAAGGGCGGGTGGCTGAAGCTTTCTTT.

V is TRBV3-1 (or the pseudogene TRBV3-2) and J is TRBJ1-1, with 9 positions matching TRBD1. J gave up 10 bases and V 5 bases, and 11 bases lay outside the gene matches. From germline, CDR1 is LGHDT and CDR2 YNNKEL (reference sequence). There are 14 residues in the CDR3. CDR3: CASSSPGQGGVAFF. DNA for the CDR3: TGTGCCAGCAGCTCGCCGGGACAGGGAGGAGTAGCTTTCTTT.